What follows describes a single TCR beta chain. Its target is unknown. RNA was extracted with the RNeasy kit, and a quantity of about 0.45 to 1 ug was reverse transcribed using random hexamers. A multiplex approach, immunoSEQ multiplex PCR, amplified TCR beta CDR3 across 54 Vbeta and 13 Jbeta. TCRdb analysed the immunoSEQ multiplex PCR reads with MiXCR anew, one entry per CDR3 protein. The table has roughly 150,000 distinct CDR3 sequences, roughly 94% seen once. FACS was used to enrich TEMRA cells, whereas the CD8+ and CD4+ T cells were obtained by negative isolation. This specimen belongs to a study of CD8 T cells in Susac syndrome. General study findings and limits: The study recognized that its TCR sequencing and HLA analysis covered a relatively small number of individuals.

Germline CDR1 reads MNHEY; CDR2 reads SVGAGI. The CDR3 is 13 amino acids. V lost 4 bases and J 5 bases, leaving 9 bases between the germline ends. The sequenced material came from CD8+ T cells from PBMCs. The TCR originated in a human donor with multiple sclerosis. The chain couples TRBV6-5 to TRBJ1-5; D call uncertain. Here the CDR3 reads CASSFRPDQPQHF. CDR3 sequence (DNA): TGTGCCAGCAGTTTCCGACCTGATCAGCCCCAGCATTTT.